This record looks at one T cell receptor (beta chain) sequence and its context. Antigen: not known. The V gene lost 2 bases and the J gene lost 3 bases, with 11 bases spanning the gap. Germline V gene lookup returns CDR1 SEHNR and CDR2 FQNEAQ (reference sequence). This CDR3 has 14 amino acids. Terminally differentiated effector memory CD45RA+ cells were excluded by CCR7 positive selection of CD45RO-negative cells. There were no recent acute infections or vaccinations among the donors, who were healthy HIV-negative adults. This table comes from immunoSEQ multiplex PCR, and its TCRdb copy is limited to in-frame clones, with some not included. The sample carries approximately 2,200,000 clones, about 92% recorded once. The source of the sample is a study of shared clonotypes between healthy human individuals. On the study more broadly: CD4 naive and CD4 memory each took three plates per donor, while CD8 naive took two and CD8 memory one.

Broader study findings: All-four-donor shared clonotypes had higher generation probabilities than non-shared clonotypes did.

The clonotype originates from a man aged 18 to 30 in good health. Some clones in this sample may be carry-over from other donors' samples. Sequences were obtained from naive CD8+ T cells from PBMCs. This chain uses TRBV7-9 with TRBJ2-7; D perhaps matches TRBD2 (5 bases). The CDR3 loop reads CASSLTTRVYEQYF. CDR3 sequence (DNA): TGTGCCAGCAGCTTAACTACGAGGGTCTACGAGCAGTACTTC.